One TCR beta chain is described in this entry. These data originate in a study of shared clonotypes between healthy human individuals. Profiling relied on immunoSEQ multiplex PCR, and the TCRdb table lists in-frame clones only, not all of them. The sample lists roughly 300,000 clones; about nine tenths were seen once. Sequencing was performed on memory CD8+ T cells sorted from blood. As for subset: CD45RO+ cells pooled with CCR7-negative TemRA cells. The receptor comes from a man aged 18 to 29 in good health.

The CDR3: CASSLRGGATYEQYF. CDR3 in DNA: TGTGCCAGCAGCTTAAGGGGGGGCGCCACCTACGAGCAGTACTTC. J is TRBJ2-7 and V is TRBV11-2; D might be TRBD2 (7 bases). This CDR3 has 15 amino acids. Germline assignment: CDR1 SGHAT and CDR2 FQNNGV. The V gene lost 2 bases and the J gene lost 2 bases, with 13 bases spanning the gap.